This T cell receptor beta chain was identified during a study of monozygotic twins with inflammatory bowel disease. Study conclusions and caveats: It was in IBD patients that TCRbeta diversity (inverse Simpson) was lower than in healthy co-twins.

TCRdb re-called the 5' RACE reads; every CDR3 protein appears as one record, without DNA. This specimen shows around 410,000 distinct CDR3 sequences; the ten leading clones hold around 2.3%. Note on this clonotype: Its target is not known.

CDR3 size: 15 residues. Germline CDR1 reads SGDLS; CDR2 reads YYNGEE. This chain joins TRBV9 and TRBJ2-1. Sequences were obtained from blood. The sequence derives from a human donor with ulcerative colitis or Crohn's disease, or a healthy co-twin of an affected twin (not recorded which). The CDR3 is CASSVDSSSYNEQFF.